A single sample gave rise to the 6 T cell receptor beta chains below, sequenced in a study of OX40 agonist ivuxolimab in advanced cancers. TCRdb's table, derived via immunoSEQ multiplex PCR, lists solely in-frame clones and lacks some. The sample contains about 79,000 clones, 90% of which appear only once. Sequenced material: CD4+ or CD8+ T cells sorted from blood, taken in a trial of the OX40 agonist ivuxolimab. The source is an adult with an advanced solid tumor such as melanoma, head and neck, liver or kidney cancer.

The CDR3 reads CASSDYQGTLGPLHF. The CDR3 coding sequence is TGTGCCAGCAGCGATTATCAGGGGACGCTGGGTCCCCTCCACTTT. The genes are TRBV2 and TRBJ1-6, with D perhaps TRBD1 (6 bases). Per germline, CDR1 SNHLY and CDR2 FYNNEI. The V gene lost 6 bases and the J gene lost 13 bases, with 22 bases spanning the gap. The CDR3 has 15 residues.

V gene TRBV11-2 combines with J gene TRBJ1-6, with 8 bases fitting TRBD1. V trimming: 5 bases; J trimming: 10 bases; junction bases outside the gene matches: 7. This CDR3 is built from 14 residues. The germline V gene has CDR1 SGHAT and CDR2 FQNNGV. The CDR3 region is CASSRGQGGSPLHF. The CDR3 DNA is TGTGCCAGCAGCCGAGGACAGGGAGGATCACCCCTCCACTTT. Full variable domain (remainder filled in from reference TRBV11-2 and TRBJ1-6): EAGVAQSPRYKIIEKRQSVAFWCNPISGHATLYWYQQILGQGPKLLIQFQNNGVVDDSQLPKDRFSAERLKGVDSTLKIQPAKLEDSAVYLCASSRGQGGSPLHFGNGTRLTVT.

By share, this clone ranks as medium-sized. V is TRBV29-1 and J is TRBJ2-7, with D uncertain. This CDR3 contains 10 residues. The ends were cut back, 4 bases at V and 7 bases at J, with 8 bases in the middle. Germline V lookup: CDR1 SQVTM, CDR2 ANQGSEA. The CDR3 DNA sequence: TGCAGCGTTGTGGTGTGGGAGCAGTACTTC. This encodes CSVVVWEQYF.

V usage is TRBV10-1 and J usage is TRBJ1-1; D is ambiguous. The CDR3 is made up of 16 amino acids. Germline V gene data show CDR1 as WNHNN and CDR2 as SYGVQD (reference sequence). Trimming pared 0 bases from V and 1 base from J, leaving 12 bases between. The CDR3 is CASSESNPFANTEAFF. CDR3 DNA: TGCGCCAGCAGTGAGTCGAATCCCTTCGCGAACACTGAAGCTTTCTTT.

The chain couples TRBV11-2 to TRBJ2-7, with a possible D match to TRBD2 (5 bases). CDR1 and CDR2 from the germline V gene are SGHAT and FQNNGV. This CDR3 is built from 16 residues. With 0 bases removed from V and 6 bases from J, the gap between germline ends came to 18 bases. The CDR3 spells CASSLEGELPAPEQYF. CDR3 nucleotides: TGTGCCAGCAGCTTAGAGGGAGAACTACCTGCGCCCGAGCAGTACTTC.

DNA of the CDR3: TGCGCCAGCAGCGAGGGACAGGGCCCCTACAATGAGCAGTTCTTC. Amino acid sequence: CASSEGQGPYNEQFF. The V and J genes are TRBV4-1 and TRBJ2-1; TRBD1 matches at 9 bases. The CDR3 is 15 residues long. Trimming removed 5 bases from V and 2 bases from J; junction bases left unmatched: 4. CDR1 is MGHRA and CDR2 is YSYEKL in the germline V gene.